The rows below give T cell receptor beta chains drawn from one sample of a study of T-cell reconstitution after alpha-beta-depleted transplantation in children. TCRdb called the PCR reads again in MiXCR, with one record for every CDR3 protein. This sample has 80,000 to 95,000 distinct CDR3 sequences, with roughly 8.4% found just once. Specimen: PBMCs from the stem cell graft donor, collected from the stem cell graft. These receptors all come from a human donor who donated a stem cell graft to a child with congenital amegakaryocytic thrombocytopenia. Each CDR3 is given with its conserved first and last residue. The D gene is left open where the match is weak. Clone size is stated in some rows and not others, as once, few, many or a class when expanded.

>many|TRBJ2-7|TRBV20-1|-
TGCAGTGCCCCAGGGAAAAACTACGAGCAGTACTTC
CSAPGKNYEQYF
>few|TRBJ1-2|TRBV6-1|-
TGTGCCAGCAGCGCCACGGGGCCCTATGGCTACACCTTC
CASSATGPYGYTF
>-|TRBJ2-7|TRBV20-1|TRBD2
TGCAGTGCTGGGGGGGGGACCTCCTACGAGCAGTACTTC
CSAGGGTSYEQYF
>many|TRBJ1-2|TRBV5-1|TRBD1
TGCGCCAGCAGCTTGAGACAGGGGGCTAACTATGGCTACACCTTC
CASSLRQGANYGYTF
>many|TRBJ2-1|TRBV5-1|-
TGCGCCAGCCGGGAACAGATGCAGGGCAATGAGCAGTTCTTC
CASREQMQGNEQFF
>many|TRBJ1-4|TRBV7-2|-
TGTGCCAGCAGCTTTGAAGGACGTGAAAAACTGTTTTTT
CASSFEGREKLFF
>few|TRBJ2-7|TRBV7-2|-
TGTGCCAGCAGCGGCGGGCTGTCCGGCGAGCAGTACTTC
CASSGGLSGEQYF
>many|TRBJ1-6|TRBV14|-
TGTGCCAGCCGGTACGGGCCGGGGACACCCCTCCACTTT
CASRYGPGTPLHF
>many|TRBJ2-5|TRBV6-2/TRBV6-3|TRBD2
TGTGCCAGCAGTCATATACTAGCGGGGGGGCATGAGACCCAGTACTTC
CASSHILAGGHETQYF
>many|TRBJ1-3|TRBV30|-
TGTGCCTGGAGTGTGACCGCTGGAAACACCATATATTTT
CAWSVTAGNTIYF
>many|TRBJ2-3|TRBV20-1|-
TGCAGTGCCGCGGTACCCCCAGATACGCAGTATTTT
CSAAVPPDTQYF
>many|TRBJ2-1|TRBV6-1|-
TGTGCCAGCAGTGACCCGGGTGGGTACAATGAGCAGTTCTTC
CASSDPGGYNEQFF
>many|TRBJ1-1|TRBV20-1|TRBD1
TGCAGTGCCCCTCAGGCGCAGGGGGCCAAGGCTGAAGCTTTCTTT
CSAPQAQGAKAEAFF
>many|TRBJ2-1|TRBV5-6|TRBD2
TGTGCCAGCAACAATTGGGGGGGTAACAATGAGCAGTTCTTC
CASNNWGGNNEQFF
>many|TRBJ1-1|TRBV20-1|-
TGCAGTGCCGCCGACATAGCCAACACTGAAGCTTTCTTT
CSAADIANTEAFF
>many|TRBJ2-1|TRBV5-1|-
TGCGCCAGCAGCAACTACCCTGACAATGAGCAGTTCTTC
CASSNYPDNEQFF
>many|TRBJ1-6|TRBV10-3|-
TGTGCCATCAGTGAGGGGGGCCCTCCTTCTTCACCCCTCCACTTT
CAISEGGPPSSPLHF
>many|TRBJ2-3|TRBV7-2|TRBD2
TGTGCCAGCAGCTTGGGACTAGCGGGGAATACGCAGTATTTT
CASSLGLAGNTQYF
>few|TRBJ2-1|TRBV29-1|TRBD2
TGCAGCGTTGAAGATGGGAGGGTGGGCTACAATGAGCAGTTCTTC
CSVEDGRVGYNEQFF
>many|TRBJ1-2|TRBV20-1|TRBD1
TGCAGTGCTGGGACAGGCAACTATGGCTACACCTTC
CSAGTGNYGYTF
>many|TRBJ2-3|TRBV18|-
TGTGCCAGCTCACCACCGTTAGGTTCAGATACGCAGTATTTT
CASSPPLGSDTQYF
>many|TRBJ2-2|TRBV5-1|-
TGCGCCAGCAGCAGCGACAGGACCCTCACCGGGGAGCTGTTTTTT
CASSSDRTLTGELFF
>-|TRBJ2-4|TRBV30|TRBD1
TGTGCCTGGAGTACCACGGGCAGGGGGATTGATATTCAGTACTTC
CAWSTTGRGIDIQYF
>many|TRBJ2-5|TRBV5-1|TRBD1
TGCGCCAGCAGCTTGGTGACAGGGAATAGAGAGACCCAGTACTTC
CASSLVTGNRETQYF
>-|TRBJ2-5|TRBV7-9|TRBD1
TGTGCCAGCAGCTTAGGGGGGACAGGACAAGAGACCCAGTACTTC
CASSLGGTGQETQYF
>many|TRBJ2-1|TRBV20-1|-
TGCAGTGCTAGGGTCCCCGGCGGGTACAATGAGCAGTTCTTC
CSARVPGGYNEQFF
>many|TRBJ2-3|TRBV27|-
TGTGCCAGCAGTTTCTTGGGGGCGGGAGATACAGATACGCAGTATTTT
CASSFLGAGDTDTQYF
>many|TRBJ2-3|TRBV29-1|TRBD2
TGCAGCGTAGGAGGACTAGCGGGGGGCTTTTCATTCACAGATACGCAGTATTTT
CSVGGLAGGFSFTDTQYF
>many|TRBJ1-3|TRBV7-2|-
TGTGCCAGCAGCCCAATATCGACCGGCGGAAACACCATATATTTT
CASSPISTGGNTIYF
>-|TRBJ2-5|TRBV5-1|-
TGCGCCAGCAGCTTGGGGGAAGGTCGAGAGACCCAGTACTTC
CASSLGEGRETQYF
>many|TRBJ2-1|TRBV5-4|TRBD2
TGTGCCAGCAACCTGCGGGGGGGCTACAATGAGCAGTTCTTC
CASNLRGGYNEQFF
>-|TRBJ1-5|TRBV20-1|TRBD1
TGCTGTGCTAGGGGGCCAGGGTCCGGAAATCAGCCCCAGCATTTT
CCARGPGSGNQPQHF
>few|TRBJ2-3|TRBV15|TRBD1
TGTGCCACCAGCACGGTGGGACAGGGCTTCACAGATACGCAGTATTTT
CATSTVGQGFTDTQYF
>few|TRBJ1-2|TRBV20-1|TRBD1
TGCAGTGCCTCCCAGGGGGCGGACTATGGCTACACCTTC
CSASQGADYGYTF
>many|TRBJ1-4|TRBV12-3/TRBV12-4|TRBD1
TGTGCCAGCAGTTTACGGGACAGGGCGACTAATGAAAAACTGTTTTTT
CASSLRDRATNEKLFF
>-|TRBJ1-3|TRBV10-3|-
TGTGCCATCAGTGTTCAGGGGCGGGACACCATATATTTT
CAISVQGRDTIYF
>many|TRBJ2-7|TRBV20-1|-
TGCAGTGCTAGTTTCGGGGGGCGCAGAGAAGGCGAGCAGTACTTC
CSASFGGRREGEQYF
>many|TRBJ2-5|TRBV7-2|TRBD2
TGTGCCAGCAGCTTAGCAGCAGGACTAGCGAGGGAGACCCAGTACTTC
CASSLAAGLARETQYF
>many|TRBJ2-1|TRBV20-1|-
TGCAGTGCTAGAGATTTGGCTAGCTCATACAATGAGCAGTTCTTC
CSARDLASSYNEQFF
>many|TRBJ1-4|TRBV20-1|-
TGCAGTGCTAGAGATAGCAAGGGGGTTCACGAAAAACTGTTTTTT
CSARDSKGVHEKLFF